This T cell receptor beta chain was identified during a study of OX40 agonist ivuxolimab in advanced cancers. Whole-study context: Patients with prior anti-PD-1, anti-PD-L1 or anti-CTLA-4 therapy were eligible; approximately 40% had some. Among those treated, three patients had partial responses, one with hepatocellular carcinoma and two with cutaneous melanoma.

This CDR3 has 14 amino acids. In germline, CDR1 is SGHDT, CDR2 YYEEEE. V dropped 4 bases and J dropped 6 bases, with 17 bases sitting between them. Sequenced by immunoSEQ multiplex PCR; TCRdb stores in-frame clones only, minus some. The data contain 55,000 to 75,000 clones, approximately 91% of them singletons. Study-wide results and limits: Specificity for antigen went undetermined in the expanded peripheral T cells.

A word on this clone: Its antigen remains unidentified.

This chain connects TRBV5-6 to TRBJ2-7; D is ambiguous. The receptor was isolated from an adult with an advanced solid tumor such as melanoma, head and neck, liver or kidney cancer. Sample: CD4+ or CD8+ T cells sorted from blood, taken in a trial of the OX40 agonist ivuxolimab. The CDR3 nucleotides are TGTGCCAGCAGCGTCGGTGGCCGGGTTTTCGAGCAGTACTTC. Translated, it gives CASSVGGRVFEQYF.